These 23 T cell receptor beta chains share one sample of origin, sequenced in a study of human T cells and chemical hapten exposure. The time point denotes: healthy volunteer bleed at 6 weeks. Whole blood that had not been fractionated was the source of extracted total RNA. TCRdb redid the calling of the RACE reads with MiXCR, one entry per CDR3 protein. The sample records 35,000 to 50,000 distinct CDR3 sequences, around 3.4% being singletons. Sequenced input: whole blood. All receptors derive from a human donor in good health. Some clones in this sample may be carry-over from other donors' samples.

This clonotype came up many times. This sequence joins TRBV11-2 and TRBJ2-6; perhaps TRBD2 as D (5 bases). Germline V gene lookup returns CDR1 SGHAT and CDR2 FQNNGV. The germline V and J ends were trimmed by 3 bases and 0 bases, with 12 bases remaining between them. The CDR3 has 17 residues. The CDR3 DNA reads TGTGCCAGCAGCTTCCCTACTCGGGACTCTGGGGCCAACGTCCTGACTTTC. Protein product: CASSFPTRDSGANVLTF.

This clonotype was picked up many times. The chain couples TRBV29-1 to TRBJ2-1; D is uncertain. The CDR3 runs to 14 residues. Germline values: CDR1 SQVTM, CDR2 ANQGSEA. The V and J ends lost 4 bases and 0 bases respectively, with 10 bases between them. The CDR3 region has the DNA TGCAGCGTTGCAGCTAGGAGCTCCTACAATGAGCAGTTCTTC. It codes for CSVAARSSYNEQFF.

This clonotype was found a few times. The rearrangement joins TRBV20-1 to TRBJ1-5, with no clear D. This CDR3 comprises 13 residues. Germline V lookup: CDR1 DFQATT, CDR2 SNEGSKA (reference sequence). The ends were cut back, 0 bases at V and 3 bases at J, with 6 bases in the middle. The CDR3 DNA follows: TGCAGTGCTAGAGATTGGGACAATCAGCCCCAGCATTTT. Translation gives CSARDWDNQPQHF.

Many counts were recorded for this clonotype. CDR3 in amino acids: CASSLGDGGTIQETQYF. CDR3 nucleotides: TGCGCCAGCAGCTTGGGTGATGGGGGCACCATTCAAGAGACCCAGTACTTC. This chain links TRBV5-1 with TRBJ2-5, with TRBD1 as a possible D gene (6 bases). Deletions cut 0 bases from V and 2 bases from J, with 17 bases between. CDR3 length equals 17 residues. Germline loops: CDR1 SGHRS, CDR2 YFSETQ.

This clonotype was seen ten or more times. The CDR3 region is CASSLVEGGTDTQYF. The CDR3 DNA is TGTGCCAGCAGTTTAGTCGAGGGAGGCACAGATACGCAGTATTTT. The chain links TRBV27 to TRBJ2-3; possibly TRBD2 for D (5 bases). The CDR3 has 15 residues. V lost 2 bases to trimming and J lost 1 base, with 10 bases between them. The V gene's germline CDR1 is MNHEY and CDR2 SMNVEV (reference sequence).

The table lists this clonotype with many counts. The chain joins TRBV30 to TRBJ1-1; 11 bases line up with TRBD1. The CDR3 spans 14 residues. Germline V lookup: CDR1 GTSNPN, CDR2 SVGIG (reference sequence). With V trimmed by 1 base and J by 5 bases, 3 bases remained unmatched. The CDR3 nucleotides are TGTGCCTGGAGTGGGGACAGGGGGAGGACTGAAGCTTTCTTT. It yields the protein CAWSGDRGRTEAFF.

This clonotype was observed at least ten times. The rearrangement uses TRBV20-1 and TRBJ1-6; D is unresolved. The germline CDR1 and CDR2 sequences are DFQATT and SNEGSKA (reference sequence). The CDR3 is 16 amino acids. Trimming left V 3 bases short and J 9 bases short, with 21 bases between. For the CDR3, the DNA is TGCAGTGCTAGTTCCGACGGTAGTACGATCGGTTCACCCCTCCACTTT. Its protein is CSASSDGSTIGSPLHF.

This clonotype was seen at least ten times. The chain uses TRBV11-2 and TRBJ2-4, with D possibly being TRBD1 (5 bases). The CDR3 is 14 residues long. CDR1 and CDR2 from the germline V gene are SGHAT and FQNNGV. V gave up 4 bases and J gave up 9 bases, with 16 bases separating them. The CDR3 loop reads CASSSDIDRSIQYF. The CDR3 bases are TGTGCCAGCAGCTCGGACATAGACAGAAGCATTCAGTACTTC.

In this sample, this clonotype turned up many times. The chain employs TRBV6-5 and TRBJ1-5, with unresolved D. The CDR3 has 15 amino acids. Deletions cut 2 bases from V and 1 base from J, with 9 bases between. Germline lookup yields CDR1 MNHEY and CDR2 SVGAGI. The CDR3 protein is CASSYERNSNQPQHF. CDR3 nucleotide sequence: TGTGCCAGCAGTTACGAAAGGAACAGCAATCAGCCCCAGCATTTT.

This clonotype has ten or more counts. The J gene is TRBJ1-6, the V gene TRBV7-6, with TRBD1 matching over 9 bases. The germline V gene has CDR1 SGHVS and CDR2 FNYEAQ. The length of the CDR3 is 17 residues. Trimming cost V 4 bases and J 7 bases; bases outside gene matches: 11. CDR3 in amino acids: CASSSNPGQGFNSPLHF. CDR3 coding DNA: TGTGCCAGCAGCTCTAACCCGGGACAGGGATTCAATTCACCCCTCCACTTT.

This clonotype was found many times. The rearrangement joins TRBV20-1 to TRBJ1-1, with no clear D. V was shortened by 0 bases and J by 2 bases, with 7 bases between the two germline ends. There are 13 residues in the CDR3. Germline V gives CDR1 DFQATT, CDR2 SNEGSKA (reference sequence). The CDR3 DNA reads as TGCAGTGCTAGAGATTCGCCTAACACTGAAGCTTTCTTT. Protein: CSARDSPNTEAFF.

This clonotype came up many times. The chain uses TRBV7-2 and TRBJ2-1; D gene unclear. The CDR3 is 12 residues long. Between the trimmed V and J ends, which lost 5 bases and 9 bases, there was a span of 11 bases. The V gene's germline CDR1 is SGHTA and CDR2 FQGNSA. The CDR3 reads CASSPLLGEQFF. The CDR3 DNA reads TGTGCCAGCAGCCCTTTGCTCGGTGAGCAGTTCTTC.

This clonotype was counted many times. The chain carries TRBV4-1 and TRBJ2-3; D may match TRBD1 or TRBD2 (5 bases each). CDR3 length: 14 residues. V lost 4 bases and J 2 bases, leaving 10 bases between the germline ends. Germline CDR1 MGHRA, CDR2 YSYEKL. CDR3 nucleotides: TGCGCCAGCAGCCCCCGGGGCGTCACAGATACGCAGTATTTT. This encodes CASSPRGVTDTQYF.

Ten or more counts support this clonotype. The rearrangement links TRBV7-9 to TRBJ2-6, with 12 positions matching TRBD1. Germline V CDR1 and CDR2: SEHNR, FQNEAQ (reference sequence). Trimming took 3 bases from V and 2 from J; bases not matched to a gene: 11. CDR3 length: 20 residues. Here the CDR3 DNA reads TGTGCCAGCAGCTTTCCCCGCCGGGACAGGGGGCAGACTGGGGCCAACGTCCTGACTTTC. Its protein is CASSFPRRDRGQTGANVLTF.

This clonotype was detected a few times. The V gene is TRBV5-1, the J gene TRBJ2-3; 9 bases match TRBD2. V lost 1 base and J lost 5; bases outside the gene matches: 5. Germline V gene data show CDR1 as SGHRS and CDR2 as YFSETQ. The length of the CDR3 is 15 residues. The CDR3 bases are TGCGCCAGCAGCTTGACTAGCGGGCCAGGAGATACGCAGTATTTT. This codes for CASSLTSGPGDTQYF.

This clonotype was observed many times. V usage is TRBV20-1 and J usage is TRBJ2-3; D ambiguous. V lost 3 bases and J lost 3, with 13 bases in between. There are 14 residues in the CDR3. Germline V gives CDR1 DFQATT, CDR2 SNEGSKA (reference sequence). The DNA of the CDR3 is TGCAGTGCTAGGAACTGGGTCAGTACAGATACGCAGTATTTT. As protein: CSARNWVSTDTQYF.

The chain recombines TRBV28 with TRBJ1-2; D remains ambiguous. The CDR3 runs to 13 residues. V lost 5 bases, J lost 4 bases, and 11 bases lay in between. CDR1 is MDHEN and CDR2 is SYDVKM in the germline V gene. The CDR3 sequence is CASSTSWLYGYTF. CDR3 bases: TGTGCCAGCAGTACAAGTTGGCTCTATGGCTACACCTTC.

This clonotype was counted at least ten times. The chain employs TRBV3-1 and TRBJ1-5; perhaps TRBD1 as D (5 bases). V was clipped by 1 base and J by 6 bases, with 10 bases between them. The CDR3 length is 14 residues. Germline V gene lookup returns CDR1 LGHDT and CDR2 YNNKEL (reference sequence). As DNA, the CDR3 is TGTGCCAGCAGCCAAGCAGGGTACGGTCAGCCCCAGCATTTT. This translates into CASSQAGYGQPQHF.

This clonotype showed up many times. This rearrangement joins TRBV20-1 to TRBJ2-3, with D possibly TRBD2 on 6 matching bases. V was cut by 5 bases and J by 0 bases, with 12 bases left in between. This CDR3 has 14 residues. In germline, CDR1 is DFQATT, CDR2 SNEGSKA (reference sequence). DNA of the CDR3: TGCAGTGCTCGGGACTTTTCTAGCACAGATACGCAGTATTTT. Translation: CSARDFSSTDTQYF.

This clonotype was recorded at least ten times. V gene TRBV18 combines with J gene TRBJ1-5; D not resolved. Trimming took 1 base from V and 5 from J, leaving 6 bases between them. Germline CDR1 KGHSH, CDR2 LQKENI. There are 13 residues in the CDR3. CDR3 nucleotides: TGTGCCAGCTCACCACACAGTGATCAGCCCCAGCATTTT. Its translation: CASSPHSDQPQHF. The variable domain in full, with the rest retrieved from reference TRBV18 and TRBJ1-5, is NAGVMQNPRHLVRRRGQEARLRCSPMKGHSHVYWYRQLPEEGLKFMVYLQKENIIDESGMPKERFSAEFPKEGPSILRIQQVVRGDSAAYFCASSPHSDQPQHFGDGTRLSIL.

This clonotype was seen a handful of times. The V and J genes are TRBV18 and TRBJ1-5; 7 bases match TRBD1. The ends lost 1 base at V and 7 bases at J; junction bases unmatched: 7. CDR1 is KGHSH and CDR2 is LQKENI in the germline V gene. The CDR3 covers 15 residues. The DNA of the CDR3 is TGTGCCAGCTCACCACGGCAGGGGGTGGAACAGCCCCAGCATTTT. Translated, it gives CASSPRQGVEQPQHF.

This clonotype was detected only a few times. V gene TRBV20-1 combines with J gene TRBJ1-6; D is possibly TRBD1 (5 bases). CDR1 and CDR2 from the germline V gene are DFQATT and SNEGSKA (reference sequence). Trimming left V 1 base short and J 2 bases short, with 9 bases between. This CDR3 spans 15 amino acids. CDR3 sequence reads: CSARVQGTYNSPLHF. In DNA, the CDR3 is TGCAGTGCTAGAGTGCAGGGTACCTATAATTCACCCCTCCACTTT.

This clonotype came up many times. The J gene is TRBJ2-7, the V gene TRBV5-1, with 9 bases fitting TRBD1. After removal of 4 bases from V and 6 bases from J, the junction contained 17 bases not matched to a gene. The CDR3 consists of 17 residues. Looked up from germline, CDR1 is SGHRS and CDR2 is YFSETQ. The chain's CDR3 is CASSLNPRDRVMGEQYF. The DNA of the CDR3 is TGCGCCAGCAGCCTTAACCCCCGGGACAGGGTCATGGGCGAGCAGTACTTC.